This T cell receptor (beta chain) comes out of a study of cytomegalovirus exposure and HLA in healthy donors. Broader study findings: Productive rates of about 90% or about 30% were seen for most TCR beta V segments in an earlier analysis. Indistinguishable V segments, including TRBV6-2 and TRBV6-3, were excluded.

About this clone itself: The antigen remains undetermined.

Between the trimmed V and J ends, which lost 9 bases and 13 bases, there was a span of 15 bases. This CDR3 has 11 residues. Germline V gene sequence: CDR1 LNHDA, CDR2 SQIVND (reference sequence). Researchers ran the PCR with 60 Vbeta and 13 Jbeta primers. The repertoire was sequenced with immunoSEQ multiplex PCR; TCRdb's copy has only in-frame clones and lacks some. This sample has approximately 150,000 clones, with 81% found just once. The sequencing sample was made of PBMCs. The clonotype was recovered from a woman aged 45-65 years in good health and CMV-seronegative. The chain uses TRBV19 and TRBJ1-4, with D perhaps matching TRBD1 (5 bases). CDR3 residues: CASQRGPLLFF. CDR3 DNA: TGTGCCAGCCAGCGGGGACCTCTACTGTTTTTT.